This is a list of T cell receptor beta chains from one sample in a study of T cell responses to AZD1222 COVID-19 vaccine. Repertoires were generated with immunoSEQ multiplex PCR, while TCRdb's copy carries only in-frame clones and drops some. The table has 140,000 to 150,000 clones, roughly 92% seen once. This sample comprised peripheral blood, obtained on day 0 of AZD1222 vaccination. Receptor source: an adult in good health. The CDR3 runs from the conserved cysteine through the conserved F or W. The D gene is left open where the match is weak. Only some rows state a clone size, as once, few, many or a class for expanded clones.

.	.	TRBV5-4	TRBJ1-2	TGTGCCAGCAGCTTGTATACCGGCCCCTATGGCTACACCTTC	CASSLYTGPYGYTF
TRBD1	.	TRBV5-4	TRBJ2-1	TGTGCCAGCAGCCAGGACAGGGACTGGGGTGAGCAGTTCTTC	CASSQDRDWGEQFF
.	.	TRBV6-2/TRBV6-3	TRBJ1-5	TGTGCCAGCAGTTACGACAGACTTAGCAATCAGCCCCAGCATTTT	CASSYDRLSNQPQHF
.	once	TRBV5-1	TRBJ2-7	TGCGCCAGCAGCTTGGAGGGTCAGCTCTACGAGCAGTACTTC	CASSLEGQLYEQYF
TRBD1	.	TRBV6-5	TRBJ1-2	TGTGCCAGCAGAGAGACAGGGGGAGGCTATGGCTACACCTTC	CASRETGGGYGYTF
TRBD2	.	TRBV19	TRBJ2-5	TGTGCCAGTAGTGTTCGACTAGCGGGAGCCGAAGAGACCCAGTACTTC	CASSVRLAGAEETQYF
TRBD2	.	TRBV30	TRBJ2-1	TGTGCCTGGAGTGTAAACCTAGCGGGACTTTACAATGAGCAGTTCTTC	CAWSVNLAGLYNEQFF
.	.	TRBV5-4	TRBJ2-7	TGTGCCAGCAGCTTGGCCGGGATGGGAGAGCAGTACTTC	CASSLAGMGEQYF
.	.	TRBV3-1/TRBV3-2	TRBJ2-1	TGTGCCAGCAGCCAAGTTCGAGGGGGGGAGCAGTTCTTC	CASSQVRGGEQFF
.	.	TRBV9	TRBJ1-2	TGTGCCAGCAGCGTAGAGGACGTCGGCTATGGCTACACCTTC	CASSVEDVGYGYTF
TRBD1	few	TRBV10-3	TRBJ1-6	TGTGCCATCAGTAAAGGGACAGGGTTCGATTCACCCCTCCACTTT	CAISKGTGFDSPLHF
TRBD1	.	TRBV5-4	TRBJ1-2	TGTGCCAGCAGTCCAGGGACAGGGGGCTCGAAGTATGGCTACACCTTC	CASSPGTGGSKYGYTF
.	once	TRBV24-1	TRBJ1-3	TGTGCCACCAGTGACCCAGGGGTAACTGGAAACACCATATATTTT	CATSDPGVTGNTIYF
.	.	TRBV29-1	TRBJ1-1	TGCAGCGTTGGATCGGCAGACCAGAACACTGAAGCTTTCTTT	CSVGSADQNTEAFF
TRBD2	few	TRBV19	TRBJ2-1	TGTGCCAGTAATTCCGGGACTAGGCAGAATGAGCAGTTCTTC	CASNSGTRQNEQFF
.	.	TRBV12-3/TRBV12-4	TRBJ2-2	TGTGCCAGCAGTTTAAGCTACACCGGGGAGCTGTTTTTT	CASSLSYTGELFF
TRBD1	.	TRBV19	TRBJ2-3	TGTGCCAGTAGTATTCGGGACAGGGGGAGTTTGTCAAGAGATACGCAGTATTTT	CASSIRDRGSLSRDTQYF
TRBD1	.	TRBV19	TRBJ1-1	TGTGCCAGTAGACAGGGGGCGTCATTTGGTACTGAAGCTTTCTTT	CASRQGASFGTEAFF
.	.	TRBV7-9	TRBJ1-1	TGTGCCAGCAGCTTAGCGGGCAGGGCGGGGATGAACACTGAAGCTTTCTTT	CASSLAGRAGMNTEAFF
TRBD2	.	TRBV5-1	TRBJ2-5	TGCGCCAGCAGCTTGGCCGTCGGCGGGAGGGCCTTGTACCAAGAGACCCAGTACTTC	CASSLAVGGRALYQETQYF
TRBD1	.	TRBV10-3	TRBJ1-3	TGTGCCATCAGTGAGAGACAGGGGGCTGAAAACACCATATATTTT	CAISERQGAENTIYF
TRBD1	.	TRBV7-9	TRBJ1-1	TGTGCCAGCAGCTCGATACAGGGGGCGCGCACTGAAGCTTTCTTT	CASSSIQGARTEAFF
.	.	TRBV19	TRBJ1-3	TGTGCCAGTAGTATCCGAACAGCCGGAAACACCATATATTTT	CASSIRTAGNTIYF
TRBD1	few	TRBV5-1	TRBJ1-2	TGCGCCAGCAGCTTGGATGCAGGGGGCGATAATGGCTACACCTTC	CASSLDAGGDNGYTF
.	once	TRBV5-1	TRBJ2-5	TGCGCCAGCAGCCCGTTACGGGGGCAACGAGAGACCCAGTACTTC	CASSPLRGQRETQYF
.	.	TRBV28	TRBJ1-5	TGTGCCAGCAGTTTCGGGCCCCAGCATTTT	CASSFGPQHF
.	.	TRBV18	TRBJ1-2	TGTGCCAGCTCACACCCGAAGACGGGTAACTATGGCTACACCTTC	CASSHPKTGNYGYTF
.	.	TRBV6-6	TRBJ2-7	TGTGCCAGCAGCTACGGGCTCCGAACGCGCGAGCAGTACTTC	CASSYGLRTREQYF
TRBD2	.	TRBV6-5	TRBJ2-7	TGTGCCAGCAGCCGACTAGCGGGAGCTGACGAGCAGTACTTC	CASSRLAGADEQYF
TRBD2	.	TRBV5-6	TRBJ2-3	TGTGCCAGCAGCATAAGCGGGGGCACAGATACGCAGTATTTT	CASSISGGTDTQYF
.	.	TRBV5-1	TRBJ1-4	TGCGCCAGCAGCTTGGGACAGACTAATGAAAAACTGTTTTTT	CASSLGQTNEKLFF
TRBD1	few	TRBV12-3/TRBV12-4	TRBJ2-7	TGTGCCAGCAGTTTAGACAGGGGGGTCGAGCAGTACTTC	CASSLDRGVEQYF
.	.	TRBV28	TRBJ2-5	TGTGCCAGCACCAGACCGCAAGAGACCCAGTACTTC	CASTRPQETQYF
.	.	TRBV24-1	TRBJ2-3	.	CATSVPGSRGSTDTQYF
TRBD1	.	TRBV5-1	TRBJ1-4	TGCGCCAGCAGCTTGGCGGGACAGGGGAATGAAAAACTGTTTTTT	CASSLAGQGNEKLFF
TRBD1	.	TRBV2	TRBJ2-2	TGTGCCAGCAGCCCCGGGACAGGTGGGACCGGGGAGCTGTTTTTT	CASSPGTGGTGELFF
.	once	TRBV9	TRBJ1-1	TGTGCCAGCAGCCCCCCGTGGGGTTCGAACACTGAAGCTTTCTTT	CASSPPWGSNTEAFF
.	.	TRBV30	TRBJ1-3	TGTGCCTGGAGTCCGGGTCGATCTGGAAACACCATATATTTT	CAWSPGRSGNTIYF
.	.	TRBV6-5	TRBJ1-3	TGTGCCAGCAGTTCAGGATTCTCTGGAAACACCATATATTTT	CASSSGFSGNTIYF
.	once	TRBV6-5	TRBJ1-1	TGTGCCAGCAGTTACTCGAGCTACACTGAAGCTTTCTTT	CASSYSSYTEAFF
TRBD1	once	TRBV7-9	TRBJ2-7	TGTGCCAGCAGCCCGCCGACAGGGGTATACGAGCAGTACTTC	CASSPPTGVYEQYF
.	.	TRBV30	TRBJ1-4	TGTGCCTGGAGTTCTGCGGGGGCGCAGGATGAAAAACTGTTTTTT	CAWSSAGAQDEKLFF
TRBD1	.	TRBV6-5	TRBJ2-7	TGTGCCAGCAGTATTGGACAGGGTCTTTACGAGCAGTACTTC	CASSIGQGLYEQYF
TRBD2	.	TRBV27	TRBJ2-1	TGTGCCAGCAGTTGGACTAGCGGTACGAATGAGCAGTTCTTC	CASSWTSGTNEQFF
.	.	TRBV5-4	TRBJ2-7	TGTGCCAGCAGCTTTGGCGCGGGGCAGGCGGGCTCCTACGAGCAGTACTTC	CASSFGAGQAGSYEQYF
TRBD1	.	TRBV4-1	TRBJ1-4	TGCGCCAGCAGCCAACAACTGACCCGGGACAGTAATGAAAAACTGTTTTTT	CASSQQLTRDSNEKLFF
TRBD2	.	TRBV19	TRBJ2-7	TGTGCCAGTAGTACGGGACTAGCGGGAGAGTTCGAGCAGTACTTC	CASSTGLAGEFEQYF
.	once	TRBV30	TRBJ2-1	TGTGCCTGGGTCCCCGGGTACGGGAACAATGAGCAGTTCTTC	CAWVPGYGNNEQFF
.	.	TRBV19	TRBJ2-7	TGTGCCAGTAGTATGGTGTTACAGGGAAGCGGTTACGAGCAGTACTTC	CASSMVLQGSGYEQYF
TRBD1	.	TRBV5-6	TRBJ1-4	TGTGCCAGCAGCACGTACAGGGGGTTTTCGGGGAATGAAAAACTGTTTTTT	CASSTYRGFSGNEKLFF
TRBD1	.	TRBV19	TRBJ2-3	TGTGCCAGTAGTCGAGACAGGGTGTTGGGCACAGATACGCAGTATTTT	CASSRDRVLGTDTQYF
TRBD1	.	TRBV15	TRBJ2-7	TGTGCCACTTCTAAGCGACAGGGTGCGCAGTACTTC	CATSKRQGAQYF
.	.	TRBV11-2	TRBJ2-5	TGTGCCAGCAGCTCCGACAGGCTGGGTGAGACCCAGTACTTC	CASSSDRLGETQYF
TRBD2	.	TRBV4-2	TRBJ2-1	TGTGCCAGCAGCCTAGCGGGAGCGGAGAATGAGCAGTTCTTC	CASSLAGAENEQFF